This T cell receptor (beta chain) was sequenced for a study of shared clonotypes between healthy human individuals. Study-level findings and limits: Four donors shared 4.5% to 6.5% of their naive CD4 clonotypes.

The naive CD8 subset, CD45RO-negative cells positively selected for CCR7, excluded terminally differentiated effector memory CD45RA+ cells. Some clones are missing from TCRdb's copy, which holds only in-frame ones; the method was immunoSEQ multiplex PCR. The sample contains around 1,900,000 clones, just over 90% of which appear only once. Comments on this clone: What it binds is not known.

The sequenced material came from naive CD8+ T cells from PBMCs. The TCR comes from a man between 18 and 29 years old in good health. Some clones in this sample may be carry-over from other donors' samples.

The CDR3 sequence: CATAPDSLQETQYF. In DNA form, the CDR3 reads TGTGCCACCGCCCCGGACTCCCTCCAAGAGACCCAGTACTTC. This chain links TRBV10-3 with TRBJ2-5; D might be TRBD2 (5 bases). Trimming took off 10 bases at V and 1 base at J, with 16 bases between the two ends. Germline CDR1 ENHRY, CDR2 SYGVKD. The length of the CDR3 is 14 residues.